Listed here are 29 T cell receptor beta chains from one sample, sequenced in a study of cytotoxic CD8 clonotypes in ibrutinib-treated CLL. The repertoire was sequenced with immunoSEQ multiplex PCR; TCRdb's copy has only in-frame clones and lacks some. The top ten hold about a tenth of the sample, which has approximately 140,000 clones, around 90% seen once. Specimen: PBMCs, collected after 12 months of ibrutinib treatment. The receptors derive from a human donor with chronic lymphocytic leukemia.

The J gene is TRBJ2-2, the V gene TRBV27; D might be TRBD1 (6 bases). With 7 bases removed from V and 2 bases from J, the gap between germline ends came to 17 bases. The CDR3 runs to 16 residues. Germline V gene lookup returns CDR1 MNHEY and CDR2 SMNVEV (reference sequence). Written as DNA, the CDR3 is TGTGCCAGCACCTCACACAGGGACGGAAACACCGGGGAGCTGTTTTTT. This gives the protein CASTSHRDGNTGELFF.

This clone appeared a single time. The chain is built from TRBV5-8 and TRBJ2-2, with TRBD1 matching 8 bases. The V gene end was trimmed by 1 base and the J gene end by 3 bases; junction bases not matched to a gene: 2. Per germline, CDR1 SGHTS and CDR2 YDEGEE. The CDR3 runs 15 residues. CDR3 DNA sequence: TGTGCCAGCAGCTTGCAGGGGGCGGACACCGGGGAGCTGTTTTTT. Translating gives CASSLQGADTGELFF.

This clone was detected once. The J gene is TRBJ2-7, the V gene TRBV15; 13 positions agree with TRBD2. Losses at the gene ends were 5 bases for V and 7 bases for J; bases not matched to a gene: 5. This CDR3 comprises 14 residues. CDR1 and CDR2 from the germline V gene are LNHNV and YYDKDF (reference sequence). The CDR3 region is CATSRTSGSWEQYF. CDR3 DNA: TGTGCCACCAGCCGGACTAGCGGGAGTTGGGAGCAGTACTTC.

The chain joins TRBV10-3 to TRBJ2-7; D possibly corresponds to TRBD1 (5 bases). Germline loops: CDR1 ENHRY, CDR2 SYGVKD. The CDR3 totals 16 residues. V lost 3 bases, J lost 7 bases, and 22 bases lay in between. The CDR3 loop reads CAISDIGHLRSSEQYF. The CDR3 DNA follows: TGTGCCATCAGTGACATCGGACACCTACGCTCCTCGGAGCAGTACTTC.

Details on this clone: Other nucleotide sequences in the sample specify the same CDR3. The genes are TRBV27 and TRBJ2-2; no definite D call. There are 13 residues in the CDR3. The V end lost 5 bases, the J end lost 1 base, and 5 bases lay between the germline ends. CDR1 and CDR2 (germline): MNHEY, SMNVEV (reference sequence). CDR3 protein: CASSPRNTGELFF. For the CDR3, the DNA is TGTGCCAGCAGTCCACGGAACACCGGGGAGCTGTTTTTT.

This clone has a handful of counts. This chain connects TRBV5-5 to TRBJ2-7; no clear D. With 1 base removed from V and 3 bases from J, the gap between germline ends came to 11 bases. The CDR3 spans 14 residues. Germline V gene data show CDR1 as SGHKS and CDR2 as YYEKEE (reference sequence). The DNA of the CDR3 is TGTGCCAGCAGCTTGCAACCGGACGACTACGAGCAGTACTTC. Residues: CASSLQPDDYEQYF. Full variable domain (rest looked up from reference TRBV5-5 and TRBJ2-7): DAGVTQSPTHLIKTRGQQVTLRCSPISGHKSVSWYQQVLGQGPQFIFQYYEKEERGRGNFPDRFSARQFPNYSSELNVNALLLGDSALYLCASSLQPDDYEQYFGPGTRLTVT.

The chain joins TRBV27 to TRBJ2-4, with D uncertain. This CDR3 has 13 residues. Trimming removed 2 bases at V and 9 bases at J, with 11 bases between. Germline CDR1 reads MNHEY; CDR2 reads SMNVEV (reference sequence). CDR3 protein: CASSLGVGSIQYF. The CDR3 DNA sequence: TGTGCCAGCAGTTTAGGGGTGGGAAGCATTCAGTACTTC.

The V call is TRBV15, the J call TRBJ1-5, with TRBD1 identical over 8 bases. Germline assignment: CDR1 LNHNV and CDR2 YYDKDF (reference sequence). J was trimmed by 1 base and V by 5 bases; bases with no gene match: 7. The CDR3 consists of 16 residues. In nucleotides, the CDR3 is TGTGCCACCAGCCCCCTGACAGGGGCGAGCAATCAGCCCCAGCATTTT. This gives the protein CATSPLTGASNQPQHF.

The rearrangement uses TRBV27 and TRBJ2-4; TRBD1 is a possible D gene (6 bases). The germline V and J ends were trimmed by 3 bases and 2 bases, with 8 bases remaining between them. Germline CDR1 is MNHEY and CDR2 is SMNVEV (reference sequence). This CDR3 region has 14 residues. This CDR3 is CASSFQGTKNIQYF. The CDR3 DNA reads as TGTGCCAGCAGTTTCCAGGGGACCAAAAACATTCAGTACTTC.

The chain couples TRBV20-1 to TRBJ2-7; D ambiguous. The V end was cut by 3 bases, the J end by 8 bases, with 11 bases between. The CDR3 consists of 11 residues. The germline gives CDR1 DFQATT, CDR2 SNEGSKA (reference sequence). The CDR3 DNA reads as TGCAGTGCTAGTGTGGCCGCCCAGCAGTACTTC. This translates into CSASVAAQQYF.

This clone is a singleton in its sample. V gene TRBV7-3 combines with J gene TRBJ2-3; 9 positions agree with TRBD1. The CDR3 is 17 amino acids. The germline V gene has CDR1 SGHTA and CDR2 FQGTGA. Unmatched junction bases numbered 10, after V lost 1 base and J lost 5 bases. CDR3 DNA: TGTGCCAGCAGCTTAAATCCTGGGACAGGGTCGAAAGATACGCAGTATTTT. It specifies CASSLNPGTGSKDTQYF.

The chain has TRBV6-5 and TRBJ2-1; 7 bases match TRBD2. The CDR3 runs to 13 residues. The germline gives CDR1 MNHEY, CDR2 SVGAGI. The V segment lost 8 bases and the J segment 5 bases; nucleotides outside the gene matches: 6. Written as DNA, the CDR3 is TGTGCCAGCGCGGCTAGCGGTAACAATGAGCAGTTCTTC. Protein: CASAASGNNEQFF.

The chain couples TRBV7-3 to TRBJ2-7, with D unresolved. Per germline, CDR1 SGHTA and CDR2 FQGTGA. The CDR3 is 13 amino acids. Deletions cut 1 base from V and 6 bases from J, with 10 bases between. The CDR3: CASSLNSRTEQYF. The CDR3 DNA reads as TGTGCCAGCAGCTTAAATTCTCGGACCGAGCAGTACTTC.

The V gene is TRBV5-1, the J gene TRBJ1-2; 7 bases match TRBD1. The CDR3 contains 15 residues. V lost 0 bases to trimming and J lost 4 bases; unmatched junction nucleotides: 6. The germline V gene has CDR1 SGHRS and CDR2 YFSETQ. For the CDR3, the DNA is TGCGCCAGCAGCTTGGTTGGGACAGATAGCTATGGCTACACCTTC. It is translated as CASSLVGTDSYGYTF.

The chain recombines TRBV7-8 with TRBJ2-7; the match to TRBD2 covers 10 bases. The CDR3 loop spans 14 amino acids. Losses at the gene ends were 4 bases for V and 2 bases for J; bases not matched to a gene: 2. CDR1 is SGHVS, CDR2 FQNEAQ, per germline. The chain's CDR3 is CASSSLAGPYEQYF. The CDR3 DNA sequence: TGTGCCAGCAGCTCACTAGCGGGGCCCTACGAGCAGTACTTC.

J is TRBJ2-7 and V is TRBV7-3; 7 bases are shared with TRBD2. There are 14 residues in the CDR3. The germline V gene encodes CDR1 SGHTA and CDR2 FQGTGA. J lost 2 bases, V lost 4 bases, and 5 bases had no gene match. Here the CDR3 reads CASSSTSSPYEQYF. The CDR3, as DNA: TGTGCCAGCAGCTCGACTAGCAGCCCCTACGAGCAGTACTTC.

The J gene is TRBJ1-1, the V gene TRBV29-1, with unresolved D. The CDR3 is 12 amino acids. Trimming pared 0 bases from V and 1 base from J, leaving 3 bases between. Per the germline V gene, CDR1 is SQVTM and CDR2 is ANQGSEA. CDR3 amino acids: CSVEDTNTEAFF. The CDR3 DNA follows: TGCAGCGTTGAAGACACGAACACTGAAGCTTTCTTT.

The chain combines TRBV7-6 with TRBJ2-2, with 9 bases matching TRBD1. The CDR3 is made up of 15 amino acids. Germline CDR1 reads SGHVS; CDR2 reads FNYEAQ. The V segment lost 5 bases and the J segment 2 bases; nucleotides outside the gene matches: 3. This chain's CDR3 is CASSQGQGNTGELFF. CDR3 DNA: TGTGCCAGCAGCCAGGGACAGGGCAACACCGGGGAGCTGTTTTTT.

The gene calls are TRBV20-1 and TRBJ2-5, with no clear D. The CDR3 spans 11 residues. Germline lookup yields CDR1 DFQATT and CDR2 SNEGSKA (reference sequence). The V end was cut by 6 bases, the J end by 6 bases, with 11 bases between. This CDR3 is CSALLLKTQYF. In DNA, the CDR3 is TGCAGTGCGTTGTTGCTAAAGACCCAGTACTTC.

This clone came up once. V gene TRBV19 combines with J gene TRBJ1-3, with TRBD1 as a possible D gene (5 bases). The length of the CDR3 is 16 residues. The germline V gene encodes CDR1 LNHDA and CDR2 SQIVND (reference sequence). Trimming shortened V by 5 bases and J by 0 bases, and 14 bases separated the two germline ends. For the CDR3, the DNA is TGTGCCAGTAGTGTTCCGGACACGAACTCTGGAAACACCATATATTTT. It specifies CASSVPDTNSGNTIYF.

The gene calls are TRBV28 and TRBJ2-1, with 8 positions matching TRBD2. V gave up 8 bases and J gave up 4 bases; unmatched junction bases: 7. This CDR3 has 14 amino acids. Germline CDR1 and CDR2: MDHEN and SYDVKM. DNA for the CDR3: TGTGCCAGCCTACTAGCGGATGGGTACAATGAGCAGTTCTTC. Amino acid sequence: CASLLADGYNEQFF.

The chain couples TRBV28 to TRBJ2-7; D unclear. The CDR3 spans 11 residues. Germline CDR1 and CDR2: MDHEN and SYDVKM. Trimming removed 5 bases at V and 2 bases at J, with 4 bases between. CDR3 in DNA: TGTGCCAGCAGTAGGCCCTACGAGCAGTACTTC. This codes for CASSRPYEQYF.

J is TRBJ2-1 and V is TRBV28; 7 bases fit TRBD2. V shed 3 bases, J shed 2 bases, and the junction held 4 bases outside the gene matches. The V gene's germline CDR1 is MDHEN and CDR2 SYDVKM. There are 15 residues in the CDR3. The CDR3 DNA sequence: TGTGCCAGCAGTTTGGGGGGAGGGGCCTACAATGAGCAGTTCTTC. It yields the protein CASSLGGGAYNEQFF.

The chain couples TRBV7-9 to TRBJ2-1, with 7 bases aligning to TRBD1. V lost 6 bases and J lost 6; bases outside the gene matches: 5. Germline CDR1 SEHNR, CDR2 FQNEAQ (reference sequence). This CDR3 has 13 amino acids. This CDR3 reads CASSLNRGNEQFF. CDR3 in DNA: TGTGCCAGCAGTTTAAACAGGGGCAATGAGCAGTTCTTC.

J is TRBJ2-7 and V is TRBV7-9; D is ambiguous. Germline values: CDR1 SEHNR, CDR2 FQNEAQ (reference sequence). Trimming removed 2 bases at V and 0 bases at J, with 11 bases between. The CDR3 sequence is 15 residues long. The chain's CDR3 is CASSLSRTSSYEQYF. CDR3 bases: TGTGCCAGCAGCTTATCCAGAACCAGCTCCTACGAGCAGTACTTC.

The chain recombines TRBV28 with TRBJ2-2, with D uncertain. V was pared by 5 bases and J by 0 bases, with 10 bases between. The CDR3 has 15 residues. CDR1 and CDR2 (germline): MDHEN, SYDVKM. DNA of the CDR3: TGTGCCAGCAGTCTAGTTCGGCCGAACACCGGGGAGCTGTTTTTT. This translates into CASSLVRPNTGELFF.

The chain is built from TRBV5-8 and TRBJ2-2, with 10 nucleotides matching TRBD1. The V gene end was trimmed by 4 bases and the J gene end by 5 bases; junction bases not matched to a gene: 2. Germline V gives CDR1 SGHTS, CDR2 YDEGEE. The CDR3 has 14 amino acids. The CDR3 is CASSPGQGTGELFF. CDR3 bases: TGTGCCAGCAGCCCGGGACAGGGGACCGGGGAGCTGTTTTTT.

V and J are TRBV7-2 and TRBJ2-7; D call uncertain. Germline CDR1 SGHTA, CDR2 FQGNSA. The ends were cut back, 3 bases at V and 6 bases at J, with 12 bases in the middle. This CDR3 has 13 amino acids. The CDR3 loop is CASSFREEVEQYF. The CDR3 DNA is TGTGCCAGCAGCTTTAGGGAAGAGGTCGAGCAGTACTTC.

The V call is TRBV6-6, the J call TRBJ2-7; no clear D gene. Germline V gene data show CDR1 as MNHNY and CDR2 as SVGAGI (reference sequence). The V end was cut by 0 bases, the J end by 4 bases, with 16 bases between. The CDR3 contains 16 residues. In DNA form, the CDR3 reads TGTGCCAGCAGTTACTCGGTAGTGGCAGGAGATTACGAGCAGTACTTC. Protein product: CASSYSVVAGDYEQYF.